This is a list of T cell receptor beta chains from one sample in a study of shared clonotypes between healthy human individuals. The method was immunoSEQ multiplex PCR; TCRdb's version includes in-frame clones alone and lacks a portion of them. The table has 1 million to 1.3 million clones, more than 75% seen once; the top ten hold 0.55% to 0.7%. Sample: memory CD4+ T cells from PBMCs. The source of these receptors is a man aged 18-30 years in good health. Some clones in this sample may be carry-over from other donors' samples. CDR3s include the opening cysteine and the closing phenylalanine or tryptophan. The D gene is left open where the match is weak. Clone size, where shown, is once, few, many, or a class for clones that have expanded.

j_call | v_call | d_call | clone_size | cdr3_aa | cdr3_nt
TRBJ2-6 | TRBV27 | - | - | CASTGTASSGANVLTF | TGTGCCAGCACCGGGACGGCTAGCTCTGGGGCCAACGTCCTGACTTTC
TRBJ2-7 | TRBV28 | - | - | CASRSGLTTEQYF | TGTGCCAGCAGATCGGGACTCACAACCGAGCAGTACTTC
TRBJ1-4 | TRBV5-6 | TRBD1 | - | CASSLSTGFRDEKLFF | TGTGCCAGCAGCTTATCGACAGGGTTCAGGGATGAAAAACTGTTTTTT
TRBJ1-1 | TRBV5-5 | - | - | CASSAREVNTEAFF | TGTGCCAGCAGCGCCCGGGAGGTGAACACTGAAGCTTTCTTT
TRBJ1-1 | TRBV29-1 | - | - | CSVEEAGDTEAFF | TGCAGCGTTGAAGAGGCAGGGGACACTGAAGCTTTCTTT
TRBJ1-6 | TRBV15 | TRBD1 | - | CATSSDRGNSPLHF | TGTGCCACCAGCTCCGACAGGGGTAATTCACCCCTCCACTTT
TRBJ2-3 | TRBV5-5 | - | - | CASSLSTDTQYF | TGTGCCAGCAGCTTAAGCACAGATACGCAGTATTTT
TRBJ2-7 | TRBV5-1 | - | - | CASSLWAISRGGSYEQYF | TGCGCCAGCAGCTTGTGGGCCATCAGCCGGGGAGGCTCCTACGAGCAGTACTTC
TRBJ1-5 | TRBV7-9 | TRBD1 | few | CASSFGTAQHF | TGTGCCAGCAGCTTCGGGACAGCCCAGCATTTT
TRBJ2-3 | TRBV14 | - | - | CASGGRLSTDTQYF | TGTGCCAGCGGGGGACGGCTTAGCACAGATACGCAGTATTTT
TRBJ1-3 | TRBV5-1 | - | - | CASSPQPGSGNTIYF | TGCGCCAGCAGCCCCCAACCCGGCTCTGGAAACACCATATATTTT
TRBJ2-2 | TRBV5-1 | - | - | CASSLSGSNTGELFF | TGCGCCAGCAGCTTGTCTGGGTCGAACACCGGGGAGCTGTTTTTT
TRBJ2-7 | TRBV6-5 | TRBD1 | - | CASSYRTGSYEQYF | TGTGCCAGCAGTTACAGGACAGGGTCCTACGAGCAGTACTTC
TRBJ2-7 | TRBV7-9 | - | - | CASSASGYEQYF | TGTGCCAGCAGCGCGAGCGGCTACGAGCAGTACTTC
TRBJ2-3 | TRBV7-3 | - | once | CASSRAGPGVDTQYF | TGTGCCAGCAGCCGAGCGGGTCCGGGAGTGGATACGCAGTATTTT
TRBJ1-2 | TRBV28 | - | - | CASSFFGRGYGYTF | TGTGCCAGCAGTTTCTTCGGTCGGGGCTATGGCTACACCTTC
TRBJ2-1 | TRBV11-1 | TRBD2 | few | CASSSGLVANNEQFF | TGTGCCAGCAGCTCGGGACTAGTGGCAAACAATGAGCAGTTCTTC
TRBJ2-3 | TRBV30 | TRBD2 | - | CAWSVAGADTQYF | TGTGCCTGGAGTGTAGCGGGAGCAGATACGCAGTATTTT
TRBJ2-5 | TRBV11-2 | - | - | CASSLFGSGETQYF | TGTGCCAGCAGCTTATTTGGGAGTGGGGAGACCCAGTACTTC
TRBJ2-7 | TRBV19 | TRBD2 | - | CASSRLAGETYEQYF | TGTGCCAGTAGCAGACTAGCGGGAGAGACCTACGAGCAGTACTTC
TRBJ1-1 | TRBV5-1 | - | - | CASSPGGPIREAFF | TGCGCCAGCAGCCCCGGAGGCCCGATCAGAGAAGCTTTCTTT
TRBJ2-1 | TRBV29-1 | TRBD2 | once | CSVVPLAGGNGYNEQFF | TGCAGCGTTGTCCCCCTAGCGGGGGGAAATGGGTACAATGAGCAGTTCTTC
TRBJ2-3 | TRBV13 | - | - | CASSLVSSVDTQYF | TGTGCCAGCAGCTTAGTATCGAGCGTGGATACGCAGTATTTT
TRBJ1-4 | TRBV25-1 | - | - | CASSDADGRSQSEKLFF | TGTGCCAGCAGTGATGCGGACGGGAGAAGCCAGAGTGAAAAACTGTTTTTT
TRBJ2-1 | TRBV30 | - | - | CAWSAYNEQFF | TGTGCCTGGAGTGCTTACAATGAGCAGTTCTTC
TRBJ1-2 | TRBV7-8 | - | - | CASSLIWEGYTF | TGTGCCAGCAGCTTAATCTGGGAAGGCTACACCTTC
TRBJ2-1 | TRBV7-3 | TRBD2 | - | CASSLRLAGEQFF | TGTGCCAGCAGCCTAAGACTAGCGGGTGAGCAGTTCTTC
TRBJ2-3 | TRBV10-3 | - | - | CAISASQRTTDTQYF | TGTGCCATCAGTGCAAGTCAGCGGACCACAGATACGCAGTATTTT
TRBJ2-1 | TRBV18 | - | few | CASSRGGGTYNEQFF | TGTGCCAGCTCACGAGGTGGAGGGACATACAATGAGCAGTTCTTC
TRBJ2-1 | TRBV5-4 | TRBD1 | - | CASNGQGINEQFF | TGTGCCAGCAACGGACAGGGAATCAATGAGCAGTTCTTC
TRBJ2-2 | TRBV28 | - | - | CASSSRVRAKDTGELFF | TGTGCCAGCAGTTCTAGAGTCCGGGCCAAAGACACCGGGGAGCTGTTTTTT
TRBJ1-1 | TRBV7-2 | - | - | CASSLGRNTEAFF | TGTGCCAGCAGCTTAGGGCGAAACACTGAAGCTTTCTTT
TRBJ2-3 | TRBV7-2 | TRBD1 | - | CASRHVSGTDPDTQYF | TGTGCCAGCAGACACGTGTCTGGGACAGACCCAGATACGCAGTATTTT
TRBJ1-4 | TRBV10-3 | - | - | CASRRDLNEKLFF | TGTGCCTCCAGACGGGACCTTAATGAAAAACTGTTTTTT
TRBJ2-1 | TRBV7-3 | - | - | CASSLGRHNEQFF | TGTGCCAGCAGCCTGGGGAGGCACAATGAGCAGTTCTTC
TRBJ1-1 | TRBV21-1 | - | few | CASSKATSTEAFF | TGTGCCAGCAGCAAAGCAACGAGCACTGAAGCTTTCTTT
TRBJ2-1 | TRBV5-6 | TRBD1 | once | CASSTTGTAYNEQFF | TGTGCCAGCAGCACAACCGGGACAGCTTACAATGAGCAGTTCTTC
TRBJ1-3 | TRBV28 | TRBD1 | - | CASSFFWTGQSGNTIYF | TGTGCCAGCAGTTTCTTCTGGACAGGGCAGTCCGGAAACACCATATATTTT
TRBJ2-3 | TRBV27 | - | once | CASSRRSQRGTDTQYF | TGTGCCAGCAGTCGCCGAAGTCAAAGGGGCACAGATACGCAGTATTTT
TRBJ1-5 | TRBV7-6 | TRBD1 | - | CASSSGQGRSNQPQHF | TGTGCCAGCAGCTCAGGACAGGGGCGTAGCAATCAGCCCCAGCATTTT
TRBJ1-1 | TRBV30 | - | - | CAWSVLAGYTEASF | TGTGCCTGGAGTGTACTAGCGGGGTACACTGAAGCTTCCTTT
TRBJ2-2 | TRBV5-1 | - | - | CASSLLVTGELFF | TGCGCCAGCAGCTTGCTGGTCACCGGGGAGCTGTTTTTT
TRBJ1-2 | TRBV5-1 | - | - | CASSLGADSRGYTF | TGCGCCAGCAGCTTGGGGGCGGACAGCCGTGGCTACACCTTC
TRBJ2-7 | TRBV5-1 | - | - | CASSLAGENSYEQYF | TGCGCCAGCAGCTTGGCCGGGGAGAACTCCTACGAGCAGTACTTC
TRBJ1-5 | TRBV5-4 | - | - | CASSRWGYNQPQHF | TGTGCCAGCAGCCGGTGGGGGTACAATCAGCCCCAGCATTTT
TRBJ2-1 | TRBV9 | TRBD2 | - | CASSGGLADEQFF | TGTGCCAGCAGCGGCGGACTAGCGGATGAGCAGTTCTTC
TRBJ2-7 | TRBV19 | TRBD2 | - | CASRTSHRTSGYEQYF | TGTGCCAGTAGGACCTCTCACCGGACTAGCGGTTACGAGCAGTACTTC
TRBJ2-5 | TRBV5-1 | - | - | CASSLTGPQETQYF | TGCGCCAGCAGCTTGACAGGCCCCCAAGAGACCCAGTACTTC
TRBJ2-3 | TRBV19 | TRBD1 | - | CASSWRLPGQGALDTQYF | TGTGCCAGTAGCTGGAGGCTCCCGGGACAGGGGGCTTTAGATACGCAGTATTTT
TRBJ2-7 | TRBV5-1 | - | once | CASSLQGLNEQYF | TGCGCCAGCAGCCTGCAGGGTTTGAACGAGCAGTACTTC
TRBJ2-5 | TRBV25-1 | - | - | CASSDLASETQYF | TGTGCCAGCAGTGATCTGGCGTCGGAGACCCAGTACTTC
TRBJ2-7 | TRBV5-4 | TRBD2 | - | CASSLKSGSSYEQYF | TGTGCCAGCAGCTTGAAAAGCGGGAGTAGTTACGAGCAGTACTTC
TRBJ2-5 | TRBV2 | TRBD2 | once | CASSDGREAWETQYF | TGTGCCAGCAGTGATGGGAGGGAGGCATGGGAGACCCAGTACTTC
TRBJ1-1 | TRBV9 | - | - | CASSVQMNTEAFF | TGTGCCAGCAGCGTCCAGATGAACACTGAAGCTTTCTTT
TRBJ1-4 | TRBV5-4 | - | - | CASSLRQSNEKLFF | TGTGCCAGCAGCTTGAGGCAGAGTAATGAAAAACTGTTTTTT
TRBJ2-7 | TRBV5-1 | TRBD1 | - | CASSQMGQNYEQYF | TGCGCCAGCAGCCAAATGGGACAGAACTACGAGCAGTACTTC
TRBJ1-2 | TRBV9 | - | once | CASSVRGGNYGYTF | TGTGCCAGCAGCGTACGGGGGGGCAACTATGGCTACACCTTC